These 31 T cell receptor beta chains were all obtained from the same sample, sequenced in a study of molecular identifiers for immune sequencing clone quantification (dated by TCRdb to the late 2010s). Library method: PCR. The reads were generated on an Illumina HiSeq 4000. In-frame beta chains were kept once TCRdb had trimmed the public reads at Q25 with fastp and called clones with MiXCR. Under each unique CDR3 protein, matching rows form one entry showing the most common genes and DNA. A total of 35,000 to 45,000 distinct CDR3 sequences appear in this sample, 15% to 20% of them only once. The ten largest account for less than 1.2% of the sample. Sequencing input: naive CD8+ T cells from blood, with Jurkat cell RNA spiked in. In light of the paper, this sample's cell subset or site label describes: FACS-sorted CD8+CD4-CCR7+CD45RA+ naive T cells. The receptor set was obtained from a human donor in good health. Some libraries in this study had Jurkat cell RNA spiked in.

This clonotype was seen many times. The chain has TRBV4-1 and TRBJ2-1; 8 nucleotides line up with TRBD2. The CDR3 is 18 amino acids. V shed 1 base and J 3 bases; nucleotides not matched to a gene: 11. Germline V CDR1 and CDR2: MGHRA, YSYEKL. This CDR3 reads CASSQVPAGAVGYNEQFF. The CDR3 region has the DNA TGCGCCAGCAGCCAAGTACCAGCGGGAGCCGTGGGCTACAATGAGCAGTTCTTC.

The sample holds a few counts of this clonotype. The gene calls are TRBV4-3 and TRBJ2-6; D uncertain. The CDR3 spans 14 residues. Trimming pared 0 bases from V and 2 bases from J, leaving 2 bases between. Germline loops: CDR1 LGHNA, CDR2 YSLEER. CDR3 sequence (DNA): TGCGCCAGCAGCCAAGAAACTGGGGCCAACGTCCTGACTTTC. Its translation: CASSQETGANVLTF.

This clonotype has just one count. The conserved closing phenylalanine or tryptophan is absent in this CDR3, likely reflecting a read error. The rearrangement joins TRBV30 to TRBJ2-3; D perhaps matches TRBD1 (6 bases). V was cut by 4 bases and J by 2 bases, with 22 bases left in between. The V gene's germline CDR1 is GTSNPN and CDR2 SVGIG (reference sequence). This CDR3 region has 17 residues. The CDR3 nucleotides are TGTGCCTGGAATGGGGAACAGGGCGCTGTTGTCACAGATACGCAGTATTCT. As protein: CAWNGEQGAVVTDTQYS.

A word on this clonotype: Given a much more abundant clone one base away, this may be a read error. The chain combines TRBV7-6 with TRBJ2-1; D ambiguous. Germline assignment: CDR1 SGHVS and CDR2 FNYEAQ. CDR3 size: 11 residues. The CDR3 loop is CASGFSREQFF. DNA of the CDR3: TGTGCCAGCGGCTTCTCCCGTGAGCAGTTCTTC.

The chain carries TRBV30 and TRBJ2-1; the match to TRBD2 covers 7 bases. Germline-derived CDR1 and CDR2 are GTSNPN and SVGIG (reference sequence). The CDR3 sequence is 13 residues long. V lost 5 bases to trimming and J lost 4 bases; unmatched junction nucleotides: 5. This CDR3 is CAWGSGAYNEQFF. CDR3 sequence (DNA): TGTGCCTGGGGCAGCGGGGCATACAATGAGCAGTTCTTC.

Points on this clonotype: This clone may be a read error of a much larger clone one base away. V and J are TRBV4-1 and TRBJ2-7; perhaps TRBD1 as D (6 bases). The CDR3 contains 13 residues. CDR1 and CDR2 from the germline V gene are MGHRA and YSYEKL. Trimming removed 4 bases from V and 5 bases from J, with 12 bases in between. The CDR3 protein is CASSPGHLHEQYF. The DNA for the CDR3 is TGCGCCAGCAGCCCGGGACACCTCCACGAGCAGTACTTC.

With respect to this clonotype: It may be a read error: a sequence one base away is much more abundant. This chain uses TRBV6-2 or TRBV6-3 with TRBJ2-7, with 10 bases aligning to TRBD2. This CDR3 region has 15 residues. Germline V gives CDR1 MNHEY, CDR2 SVGEGT. CDR3 nucleotides: TGTGCCAGCAGTACTAATAGCGGGAGGTCGTACGAGCAGTGCTTC. It specifies CASSTNSGRSYEQCF.

For this clonotype: This may arise from a read error, as a much more abundant clone is one base away. The chain has TRBV9 and TRBJ2-3; 9 bases fit TRBD2. Germline CDR1 is SGDLS and CDR2 is YYNGEE. V lost 3 bases to trimming and J lost 2 bases; unmatched junction nucleotides: 10. The CDR3 covers 17 residues. CDR3 residues: CASSEPSGDIVTDTQYF. In nucleotides, the CDR3 is TGTGCCAGCAGCGAACCTAGCGGGGATATCGTCACAGATACGCAGTATTTT.

This clonotype has ten or more counts. The chain employs TRBV5-1 and TRBJ2-1; maybe TRBD1 (6 bases). Germline V lookup: CDR1 SGHRS, CDR2 YFSETQ. Trimming took 4 bases from V and 6 from J, leaving 8 bases between them. The CDR3 covers 12 residues. DNA for the CDR3: TGCGCCAGCAGCAAAGGGGGCAATGAGCAGTTCTTC. This codes for CASSKGGNEQFF.

In regard to this clonotype: One end of the junction is discordant with germline, which a read error may explain. This chain joins TRBV6-2 or TRBV6-3 and TRBJ2-1; D ambiguous. The CDR3 covers 12 residues. The germline V gene encodes CDR1 MNHEY and CDR2 SVGEGT. CDR3 sequence reads: CAGSYWSDEQFF. Written as DNA, the CDR3 is TGTGCCGGCAGTTACTGGTCGGATGAGCAGTTCTTC.

This clonotype came up many times. The chain links TRBV7-9 to TRBJ2-7; 12 nucleotides align to TRBD1. CDR3 length: 16 residues. V lost 4 bases to trimming and J lost 6 bases; unmatched junction nucleotides: 10. Looked up from germline, CDR1 is SEHNR and CDR2 is FQNEAQ (reference sequence). The CDR3 nucleotides are TGTGCCAGCAGCTCAGACCCCGGGACAGGGGGCTCCGAGCAGTACTTC. Translating gives CASSSDPGTGGSEQYF.

This clonotype was counted at least ten times. The chain has TRBV6-6 and TRBJ1-5; maybe TRBD1 (6 bases). The CDR3 runs to 14 residues. Germline CDR1 MNHNY, CDR2 SVGAGI (reference sequence). Trimming removed 6 bases from V and 8 bases from J, with 17 bases in between. CDR3 coding DNA: TGTGCCAGCAGCCCGGTGGGGGGCTTCGAGCCCCAGCATTTT. It translates to CASSPVGGFEPQHF.

The chain couples TRBV12-3 or TRBV12-4 to TRBJ2-7; 7 bases are a match to TRBD2. CDR3 size: 14 residues. V lost 6 bases to trimming and J lost 5 bases; unmatched junction nucleotides: 10. In DNA, the CDR3 is TGTGCCAGCAGCCCGGGACTACCACATAACGAGCAGTACTTC. Encoded protein: CASSPGLPHNEQYF.

Only a few counts were recorded for this clonotype. V usage is TRBV6-2 or TRBV6-3 and J usage is TRBJ2-7; 11 nucleotides agree with TRBD2. Germline V gene sequence: CDR1 MNHEY, CDR2 SVGEGT. V trimming: 0 bases; J trimming: 4 bases; junction bases outside the gene matches: 11. This CDR3 contains 18 residues. CDR3 nucleotides: TGTGCCAGCAGTTACTCGATTATGGGACTAGCGGACAGATACGAGCAGTACTTC. This encodes CASSYSIMGLADRYEQYF.

In its sample, this clonotype was seen many times. The rearrangement joins TRBV27 to TRBJ2-3, with D uncertain. This CDR3 has 14 amino acids. Germline CDR1 MNHEY, CDR2 SMNVEV (reference sequence). Deletions cut 8 bases from V and 6 bases from J, with 18 bases between. CDR3 region: CASRLSPYSDTQYF. CDR3 nucleotide sequence: TGTGCCAGCCGCCTATCCCCCTATAGTGATACGCAGTATTTT.

In this sample, this clonotype turned up many times. This chain links TRBV11-2 with TRBJ2-6, with 7 bases that match TRBD1. The CDR3 covers 17 residues. CDR1 is SGHAT, CDR2 FQNNGV, per germline. V lost 5 bases to trimming and J lost 0 bases; unmatched junction nucleotides: 7. CDR3 bases: TGTGCCAGCAGCCCCGGGACAGCCGGCTCTGGGGCCAACGTCCTGACTTTC. As protein: CASSPGTAGSGANVLTF.

V usage is TRBV4-3 and J usage is TRBJ2-1; 8 bases align to TRBD2. V dropped 4 bases and J dropped 3; count of bases not matched to a gene: 8. Per the germline V gene, CDR1 is LGHNA and CDR2 is YSLEER. This CDR3 region has 16 residues. CDR3 sequence: CASSRLTSGLYNEQFF. The CDR3 DNA reads TGCGCCAGCAGCCGGCTAACTAGCGGCCTCTACAATGAGCAGTTCTTC.

This clonotype has a count of ten or more. This rearrangement joins TRBV7-9 to TRBJ2-7; tentative D call: TRBD2 (6 bases). The germline gives CDR1 SEHNR, CDR2 FQNEAQ (reference sequence). The CDR3 runs 16 residues. The ends were cut back, 1 base at V and 2 bases at J, with 15 bases in the middle. CDR3 sequence (DNA): TGTGCCAGCAGCTTAGAAGCGTTGTCTAGCGCCTACGAGCAGTACTTC. This translates into CASSLEALSSAYEQYF. The full variable domain, in which reference TRBV7-9 and TRBJ2-7 provide the parts outside the CDR3, is DTGVSQNPRHKITKRGQNVTFRCDPISEHNRLYWYRQTLGQGPEFLTYFQNEAQLEKSRLLSDRFSAERPKGSFSTLEIQRTEQGDSAMYLCASSLEALSSAYEQYFGPGTRLTVT.

This clonotype was counted at least ten times. The rearrangement links TRBV14 to TRBJ2-3; 9 bases agree with TRBD2. CDR1 SGHDN and CDR2 FVKESK come from the germline V gene. Trimming at V came to 1 base and at J to 5 bases, leaving 4 bases not matched to a gene. The CDR3 spans 15 residues. This chain's CDR3 is CASSQALAGRDTQYF. The CDR3 coding sequence is TGTGCCAGCAGCCAAGCCCTAGCGGGGAGAGATACGCAGTATTTT.

Of note for this clonotype: A read error may explain this, as a much larger clone is one base away. The V and J genes are TRBV4-3 and TRBJ2-5, with 7 nucleotides matching TRBD2. In germline, CDR1 is LGHNA, CDR2 YSLEER. There are 17 residues in the CDR3. V lost 0 bases to trimming and J lost 5 bases; unmatched junction nucleotides: 12. The CDR3, as DNA: TGCGCCAGCAGCCAAGATTACGGCGGGGGAGACGGGGAGACCCAGTACTTC. Its protein is CASSQDYGGGDGETQYF.

This clonotype was found a few times. The genes are TRBV27 and TRBJ2-3, with D possibly TRBD1 on 7 matching bases. CDR3 length: 15 amino acids. Trimming removed 7 bases at V and 0 bases at J, with 14 bases between. From germline, CDR1 is MNHEY and CDR2 SMNVEV (reference sequence). CDR3 sequence (DNA): TGTGCCAGCACTCGGGGGACAGCTAGCACAGATACGCAGTATTTT. It yields the protein CASTRGTASTDTQYF.

This chain joins TRBV7-9 and TRBJ2-1, with D perhaps matching TRBD2 (5 bases). CDR3 length: 15 amino acids. Germline CDR1 and CDR2: SEHNR and FQNEAQ (reference sequence). V was clipped by 5 bases and J by 6 bases, with 17 bases between them. This CDR3 is CASSGGSSPCNEQFF. CDR3 sequence (DNA): TGTGCCAGCAGCGGAGGTTCTAGTCCCTGCAATGAGCAGTTCTTC. The variable domain in full, completed from reference TRBV7-9 and TRBJ2-1, reads DTGVSQNPRHKITKRGQNVTFRCDPISEHNRLYWYRQTLGQGPEFLTYFQNEAQLEKSRLLSDRFSAERPKGSFSTLEIQRTEQGDSAMYLCASSGGSSPCNEQFFGPGTRLTVL.

This clonotype came up many times. This chain joins TRBV4-3 and TRBJ2-1; 12 positions match TRBD2. J gave up 7 bases and V 4 bases, and 5 bases lay outside the gene matches. Looked up from germline, CDR1 is LGHNA and CDR2 is YSLEER. CDR3 length: 15 residues. The CDR3, as DNA: TGCGCCAGCAGCCCAGGACTAGCGGGACTAAATGAGCAGTTCTTC. Encoded protein: CASSPGLAGLNEQFF.

This clonotype was seen ten or more times. The chain carries TRBV20-1 and TRBJ2-7; D may be TRBD1 (6 bases). V dropped 1 base and J dropped 3 bases, with 10 bases sitting between them. This CDR3 is 13 amino acids long. Per germline, CDR1 DFQATT and CDR2 SNEGSKA (reference sequence). In nucleotides, the CDR3 is TGCAGTGCTAGAGTAACAGGGTACTACGAGCAGTACTTC. Protein sequence: CSARVTGYYEQYF.

Comment on this clonotype: A much larger clone lies one base from this, so it may be a read error. The chain joins TRBV4-2 to TRBJ2-3; D not resolved. From germline, CDR1 is LGHNA and CDR2 YNFKEQ. This CDR3 is 16 amino acids long. CDR3 residues: CVSSQDIAVITDTQYF. The CDR3 coding sequence is TGTGTCAGCAGCCAAGATATCGCCGTAATCACAGATACGCAGTATTTT.

Notes on this clonotype: This may be a read error, as it is one base from a much larger clone. The V call is TRBV28, the J call TRBJ2-1; 10 bases fit TRBD1. V lost 6 bases, J lost 6 bases, and 8 bases stayed unmatched. This CDR3 comprises 15 residues. CDR1 MDHEN and CDR2 SYDVKM come from the germline V gene. The CDR3 is CASRAGTGAPNEQFF. DNA of the CDR3: TGTGCCAGCAGAGCCGGGACAGGGGCCCCCAATGAGCAGTTCTTC.

Comments on this clonotype: Germline and junction disagree at one end, which may indicate a read error. This chain links TRBV3-1 with TRBJ2-1; 13 bases map to TRBD2. Germline lookup yields CDR1 LGHDT and CDR2 YNNKEL (reference sequence). The CDR3 loop spans 18 amino acids. The CDR3 here is CASSQTRSGLAGYSEQFF. DNA of the CDR3: TGTGCCAGCAGCCAAACGCGGTCGGGACTAGCGGGGTACAGTGAGCAGTTCTTC.

Regarding this clonotype: A much larger clone is a single base away; this may be a read error. CDR3 protein: CASSRGDMSADTQYF. The DNA of the CDR3 is TGTGCCAGCAGCAGGGGGGATATGTCAGCAGATACGCAGTATTTT. This chain joins TRBV2 and TRBJ2-3; a possible D gene is TRBD1 (7 bases). V lost 6 bases, J lost 4 bases, and 17 bases lay in between. This CDR3 is built from 15 residues. Germline-derived CDR1 and CDR2 are SNHLY and FYNNEI.

This clonotype was seen at least ten times. The chain has TRBV27 and TRBJ2-7; a possible D gene is TRBD2 (7 bases). V lost 3 bases, J lost 3 bases, and 15 bases lay in between. The CDR3 length is 15 residues. In germline, CDR1 is MNHEY, CDR2 SMNVEV (reference sequence). The CDR3 bases are TGTGCCAGCAGTTTGGAGGGGGGAGGGGTCTACGAGCAGTACTTC. Translated, it gives CASSLEGGGVYEQYF.

At least ten counts were recorded for this clonotype. The rearrangement joins TRBV4-3 to TRBJ2-3; the match to TRBD2 covers 9 bases. Germline CDR1 is LGHNA and CDR2 is YSLEER. CDR3 size: 16 residues. V gave up 3 bases and J gave up 1 base; unmatched junction bases: 5. The CDR3 is CASSQWTSEGTDTQYF. CDR3 in DNA: TGCGCCAGCAGCCAGTGGACTAGCGAAGGCACAGATACGCAGTATTTT.

This clonotype has at least ten counts. The V and J genes are TRBV7-9 and TRBJ2-7; D unclear. Trimming removed 5 bases from V and 2 bases from J, with 10 bases in between. Germline CDR1 SEHNR, CDR2 FQNEAQ (reference sequence). This CDR3 contains 13 residues. CDR3 sequence: CASSPRSTYEQYF. The CDR3 DNA reads TGTGCCAGCAGCCCCCGTTCGACCTACGAGCAGTACTTC.